A single sample gave rise to the 5 T cell receptor beta chains below, sequenced in a study of blood T cells in healthy people across ages. PCR was performed a second time for about 6 to 12 cycles using a sample-barcoded 5' primer and a J-beta primer mix. Using its own MiXCR run on the 5' RACE reads, TCRdb lists one record per CDR3 protein. The profile shows around 1,000,000 distinct CDR3 sequences, more than 30% of them singletons. The sequencing input was blood. These receptor sequences come from a man aged 18 to 30 in good health.

This clonotype was counted only a few times. V is TRBV5-1 and J is TRBJ2-1; 7 positions match TRBD1. The better agreement between TRBJ2-7 and the DNA end casts doubt on the J call. The CDR3 covers 16 residues. Germline V lookup: CDR1 SGHRS, CDR2 YFSETQ. CDR3 coding DNA: TGCGCCAGCACCATGTCAGACAGGGCTTCCTACAATGAGCAGTACTTC. Encoded protein: CASTMSDRASYNEQYF.

A few counts support this clonotype. V usage is TRBV7-9 and J usage is TRBJ1-5, with D tentatively TRBD1 (5 bases). V gave up 6 bases and J gave up 6 bases, with 15 bases separating them. The germline V gene encodes CDR1 SEHNR and CDR2 FQNEAQ (reference sequence). The CDR3 sequence is 14 residues long. CDR3 loop: CASSPDSSGQPQHF. CDR3 nucleotides: TGTGCCAGCAGTCCCGACAGCTCTGGTCAGCCCCAGCATTTT.

A word on this clonotype: One base away lies a much larger clone, so this may be a sequencing read error. V gene TRBV10-3 combines with J gene TRBJ1-2, with D possibly matching TRBD1 (5 bases). V shed 2 bases and J shed 3 bases, with 7 bases lying between them. The CDR3 spans 13 residues. Germline CDR1 reads ENHRY; CDR2 reads SYGVKD. The CDR3: CAISERGHYGYTF. CDR3 sequence (DNA): TGTGCCATCAGTGAGAGGGGCCACTATGGCTACACCTTC.

This chain uses TRBV5-1 with TRBJ1-1; 7 bases fit TRBD1. Trimming cost V 0 bases and J 4 bases; bases outside gene matches: 9. This CDR3 contains 16 residues. Germline loops: CDR1 SGHRS, CDR2 YFSETQ. CDR3 sequence reads: CASSLASRQGGTEAFF. The CDR3 DNA sequence: TGCGCCAGCAGCTTGGCAAGTCGACAGGGCGGCACTGAAGCTTTCTTT.

The chain joins TRBV7-2 to TRBJ2-1; TRBD1 matches at 8 bases. The CDR3 contains 14 residues. The junction had 5 bases not matched to a gene; V was cut back by 4 bases and J by 6 bases. The germline CDR1 and CDR2 sequences are SGHTA and FQGNSA. The CDR3 coding sequence is TGTGCCAGCAGCTGGACCGGGACAGGCAATGAGCAGTTCTTC. This sequence encodes CASSWTGTGNEQFF.